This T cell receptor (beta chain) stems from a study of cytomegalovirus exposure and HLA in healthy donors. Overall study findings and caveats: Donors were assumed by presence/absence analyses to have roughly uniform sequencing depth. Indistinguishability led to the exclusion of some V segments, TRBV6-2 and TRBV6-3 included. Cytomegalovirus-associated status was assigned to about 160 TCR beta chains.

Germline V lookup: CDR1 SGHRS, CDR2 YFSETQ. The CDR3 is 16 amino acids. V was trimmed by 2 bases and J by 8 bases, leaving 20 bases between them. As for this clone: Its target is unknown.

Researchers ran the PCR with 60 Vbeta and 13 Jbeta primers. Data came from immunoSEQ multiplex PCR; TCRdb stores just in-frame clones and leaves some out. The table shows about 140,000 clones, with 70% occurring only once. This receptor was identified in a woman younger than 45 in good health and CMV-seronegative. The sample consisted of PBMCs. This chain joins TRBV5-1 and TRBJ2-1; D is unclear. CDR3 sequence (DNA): TGCGCCAGCAGCTTTGCGCCCGGGTCCCTCGGCGATGAGCAGTTCTTC. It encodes CASSFAPGSLGDEQFF. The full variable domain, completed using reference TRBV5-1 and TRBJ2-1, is KAGVTQTPRYLIKTRGQQVTLSCSPISGHRSVSWYQQTPGQGLQFLFEYFSETQRNKGNFPGRFSGRQFSNSRSEMNVSTLELGDSALYLCASSFAPGSLGDEQFFGPGTRLTVL.